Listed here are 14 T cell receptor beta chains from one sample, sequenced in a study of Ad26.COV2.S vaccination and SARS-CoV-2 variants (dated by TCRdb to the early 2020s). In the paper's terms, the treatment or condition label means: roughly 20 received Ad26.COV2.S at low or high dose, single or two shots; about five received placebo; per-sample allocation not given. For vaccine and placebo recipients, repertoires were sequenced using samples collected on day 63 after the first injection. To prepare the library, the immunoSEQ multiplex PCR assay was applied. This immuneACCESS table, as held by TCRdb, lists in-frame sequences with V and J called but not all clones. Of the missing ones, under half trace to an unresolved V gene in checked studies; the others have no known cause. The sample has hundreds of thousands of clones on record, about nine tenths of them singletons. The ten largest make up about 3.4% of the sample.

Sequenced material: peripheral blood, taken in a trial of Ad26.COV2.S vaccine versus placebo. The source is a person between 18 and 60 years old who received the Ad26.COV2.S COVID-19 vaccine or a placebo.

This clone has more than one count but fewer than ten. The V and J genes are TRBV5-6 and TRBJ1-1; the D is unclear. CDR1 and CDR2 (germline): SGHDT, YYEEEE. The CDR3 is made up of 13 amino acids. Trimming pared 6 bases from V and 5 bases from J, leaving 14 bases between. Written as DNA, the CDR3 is TGTGCCAGCACCCTAGGAGGGATTACTGAAGCTTTCTTT. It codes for CASTLGGITEAFF.

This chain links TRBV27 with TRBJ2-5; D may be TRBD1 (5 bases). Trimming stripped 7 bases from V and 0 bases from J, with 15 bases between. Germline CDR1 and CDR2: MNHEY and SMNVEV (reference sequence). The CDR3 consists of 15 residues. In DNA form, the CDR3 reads TGTGCCAGCACCCCGACAGCGTTTTACCAAGAGACCCAGTACTTC. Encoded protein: CASTPTAFYQETQYF.

In DNA form, the CDR3 reads TGTGCCAGCAGTCGGACATTCACACAAGGAAACACTGAAGCTTTCTTT. This sequence encodes CASSRTFTQGNTEAFF. This chain uses TRBV13 with TRBJ1-1; TRBD1 might be the D (5 bases). The CDR3 has 16 residues. Trimming cost V 6 bases and J 2 bases, with 19 bases left between them. CDR1 is PRHDT, CDR2 FYEKMQ, per germline (reference sequence).

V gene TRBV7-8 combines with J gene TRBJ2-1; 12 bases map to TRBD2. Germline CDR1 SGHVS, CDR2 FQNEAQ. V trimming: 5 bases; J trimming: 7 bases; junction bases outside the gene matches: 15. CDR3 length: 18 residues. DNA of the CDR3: TGTGCCAGCAGCCGCCTAGCGGGGGGGCCTGATGTTTTGAATGAGCAGTTCTTC. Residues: CASSRLAGGPDVLNEQFF.

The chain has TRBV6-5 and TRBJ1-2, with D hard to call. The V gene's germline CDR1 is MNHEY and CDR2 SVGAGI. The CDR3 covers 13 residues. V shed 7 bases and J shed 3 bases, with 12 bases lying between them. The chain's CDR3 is CASMIALDYGYTF. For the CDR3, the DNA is TGTGCCAGCATGATTGCACTTGACTATGGCTACACCTTC.

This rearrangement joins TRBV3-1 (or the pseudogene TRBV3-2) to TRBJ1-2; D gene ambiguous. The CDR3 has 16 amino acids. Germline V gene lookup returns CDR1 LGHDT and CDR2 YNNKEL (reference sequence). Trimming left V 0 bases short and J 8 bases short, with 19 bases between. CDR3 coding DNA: TGTGCCAGCAGCCAAGAAGGCACAGCCTCCCGGGCGGGCTACACCTTC. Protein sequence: CASSQEGTASRAGYTF.

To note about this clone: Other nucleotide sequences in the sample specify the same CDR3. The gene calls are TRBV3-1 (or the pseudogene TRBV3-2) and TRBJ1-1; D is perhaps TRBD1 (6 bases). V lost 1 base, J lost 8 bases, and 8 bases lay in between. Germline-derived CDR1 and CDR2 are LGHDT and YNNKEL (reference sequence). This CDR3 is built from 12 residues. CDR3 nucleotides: TGTGCCAGCAGCCAAGGGACAGCCGAAGCTTTCTTT. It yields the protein CASSQGTAEAFF.

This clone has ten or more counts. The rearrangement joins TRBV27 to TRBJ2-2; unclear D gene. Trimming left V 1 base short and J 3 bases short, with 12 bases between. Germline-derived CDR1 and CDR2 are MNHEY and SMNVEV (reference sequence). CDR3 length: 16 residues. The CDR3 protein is CASSLLPRADTGELFF. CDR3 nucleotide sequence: TGTGCCAGCAGTTTATTACCCCGGGCGGACACCGGGGAGCTGTTTTTT.

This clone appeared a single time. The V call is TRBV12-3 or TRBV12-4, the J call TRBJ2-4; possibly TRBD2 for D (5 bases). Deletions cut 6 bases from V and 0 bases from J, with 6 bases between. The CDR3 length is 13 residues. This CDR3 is CASSGLAKNIQYF. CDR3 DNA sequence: TGTGCCAGCAGCGGACTAGCCAAAAACATTCAGTACTTC.

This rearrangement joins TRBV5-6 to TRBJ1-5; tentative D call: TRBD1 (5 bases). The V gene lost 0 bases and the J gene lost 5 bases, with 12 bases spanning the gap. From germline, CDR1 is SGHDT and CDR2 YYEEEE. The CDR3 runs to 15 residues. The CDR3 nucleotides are TGTGCCAGCAGCTTGGGGAGGGGTTCTTATCAGCCCCAGCATTTT. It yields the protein CASSLGRGSYQPQHF. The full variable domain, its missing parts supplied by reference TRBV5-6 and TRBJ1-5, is DAGVTQSPTHLIKTRGQQVTLRCSPKSGHDTVSWYQQALGQGPQFIFQYYEEEERQRGNFPDRFSGHQFPNYSSELNVNALLLGDSALYLCASSLGRGSYQPQHFGDGTRLSIL.

CDR3 residues: CASSQDFAGTYNEQFF. Here the CDR3 DNA reads TGCGCCAGCAGCCAAGATTTCGCGGGCACCTACAATGAGCAGTTCTTC. This sequence joins TRBV4-1 and TRBJ2-1, with D perhaps matching TRBD2 (5 bases). The V gene lost 0 bases and the J gene lost 2 bases, with 11 bases spanning the gap. Germline V gene lookup returns CDR1 MGHRA and CDR2 YSYEKL. The CDR3 consists of 16 residues.

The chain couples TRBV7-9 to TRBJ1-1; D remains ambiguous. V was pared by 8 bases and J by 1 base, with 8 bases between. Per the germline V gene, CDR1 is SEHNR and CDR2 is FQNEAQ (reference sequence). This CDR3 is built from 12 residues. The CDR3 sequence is CASAFRNTEAFF. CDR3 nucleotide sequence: TGTGCCAGCGCCTTCAGGAACACTGAAGCTTTCTTT.

CDR3 coding DNA: TGTGCCAGCTGTCATAGGACAGAGAACACTGAAGCTTTCTTT. This translates into CASCHRTENTEAFF. V usage is TRBV2 and J usage is TRBJ1-1; tentative D call: TRBD1 (6 bases). V lost 8 bases to trimming and J lost 1 base, with 14 bases between them. The CDR3 totals 14 residues. Germline CDR1 and CDR2: SNHLY and FYNNEI.

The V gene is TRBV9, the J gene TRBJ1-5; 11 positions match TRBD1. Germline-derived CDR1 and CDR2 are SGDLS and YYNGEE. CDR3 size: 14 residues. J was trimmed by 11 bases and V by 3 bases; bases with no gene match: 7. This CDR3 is CASSGTGGSGAQHF. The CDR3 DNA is TGTGCCAGCAGCGGGACAGGGGGCTCGGGGGCCCAGCATTTT.